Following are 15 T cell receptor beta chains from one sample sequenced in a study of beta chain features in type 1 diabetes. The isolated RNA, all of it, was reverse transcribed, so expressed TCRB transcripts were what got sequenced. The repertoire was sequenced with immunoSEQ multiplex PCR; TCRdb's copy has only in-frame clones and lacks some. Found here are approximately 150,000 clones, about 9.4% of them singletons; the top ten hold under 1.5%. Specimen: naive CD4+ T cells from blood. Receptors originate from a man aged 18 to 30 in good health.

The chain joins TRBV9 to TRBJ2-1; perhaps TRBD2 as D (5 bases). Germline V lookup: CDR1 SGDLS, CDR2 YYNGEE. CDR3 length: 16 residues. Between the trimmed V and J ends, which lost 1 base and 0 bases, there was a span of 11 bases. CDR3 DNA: TGTGCCAGCAGCGTACCAGGACTGAGCTCCTACAATGAGCAGTTCTTC. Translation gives CASSVPGLSSYNEQFF.

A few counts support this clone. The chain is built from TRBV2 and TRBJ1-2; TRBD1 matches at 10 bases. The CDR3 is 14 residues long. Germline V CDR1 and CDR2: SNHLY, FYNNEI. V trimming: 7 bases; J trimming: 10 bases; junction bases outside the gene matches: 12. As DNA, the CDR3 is TGTGCCAGCATTAAGCCCGGGACAGGGGAAGTCTACACCTTC. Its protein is CASIKPGTGEVYTF. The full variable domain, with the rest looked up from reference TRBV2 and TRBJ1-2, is EPEVTQTPSHQVTQMGQEVILRCVPISNHLYFYWYRQILGQKVEFLVSFYNNEISEKSEIFDDQFSVERPDGSNFTLKIRSTKLEDSAMYFCASIKPGTGEVYTFGSGTRLTVV.

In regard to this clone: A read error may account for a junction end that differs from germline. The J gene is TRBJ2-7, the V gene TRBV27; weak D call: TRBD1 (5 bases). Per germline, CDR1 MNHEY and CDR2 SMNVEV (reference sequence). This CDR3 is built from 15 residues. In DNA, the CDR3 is TGTACCAGCAGTGGGGCAGGGTTGGGGTGGCACGAGCAGTACTTC. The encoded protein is CTSSGAGLGWHEQYF.

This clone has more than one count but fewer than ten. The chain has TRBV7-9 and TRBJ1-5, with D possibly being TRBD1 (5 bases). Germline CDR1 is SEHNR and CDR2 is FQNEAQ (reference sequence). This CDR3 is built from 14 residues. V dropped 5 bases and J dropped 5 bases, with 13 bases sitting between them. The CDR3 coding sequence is TGTGCCAGCAGCCCGCAGGGATTTGATCAGCCCCAGCATTTT. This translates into CASSPQGFDQPQHF.

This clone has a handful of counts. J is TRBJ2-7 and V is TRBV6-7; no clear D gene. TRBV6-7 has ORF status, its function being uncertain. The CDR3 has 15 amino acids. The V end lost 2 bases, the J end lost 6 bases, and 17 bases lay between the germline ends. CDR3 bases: TGTGCCAGCAGTTACCCCAGCAGCGACGAGCCCGAGCAGTACTTC. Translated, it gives CASSYPSSDEPEQYF.

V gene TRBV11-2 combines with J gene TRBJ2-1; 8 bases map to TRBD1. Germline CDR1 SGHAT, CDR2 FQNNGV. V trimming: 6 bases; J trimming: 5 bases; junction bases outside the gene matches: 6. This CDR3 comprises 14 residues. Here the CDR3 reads CASSQGTGNNEQFF. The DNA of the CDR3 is TGTGCCAGCAGTCAAGGGACAGGAAACAATGAGCAGTTCTTC.

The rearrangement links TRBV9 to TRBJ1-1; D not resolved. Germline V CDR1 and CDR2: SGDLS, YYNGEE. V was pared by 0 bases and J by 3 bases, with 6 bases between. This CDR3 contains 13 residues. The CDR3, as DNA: TGTGCCAGCAGCGTAGGAAGAGACACTGAAGCTTTCTTT. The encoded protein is CASSVGRDTEAFF.

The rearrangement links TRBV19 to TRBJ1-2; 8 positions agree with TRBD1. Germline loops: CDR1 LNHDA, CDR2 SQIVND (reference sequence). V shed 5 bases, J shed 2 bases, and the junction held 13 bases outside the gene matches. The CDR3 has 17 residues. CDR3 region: CASSPARDRLLNYGYTF. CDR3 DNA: TGTGCCAGTAGTCCCGCTCGGGACAGGCTACTGAACTATGGCTACACCTTC.

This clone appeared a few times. The CDR3 DNA reads as TGTGCCAGCAGCCTCGACAGATACAATGAGCAGTTCTTC. This gives the protein CASSLDRYNEQFF. This sequence joins TRBV28 and TRBJ2-1, with D tentatively TRBD1 (5 bases). Trimming left V 6 bases short and J 4 bases short, with 10 bases between. The CDR3 has 13 residues. The germline gives CDR1 MDHEN, CDR2 SYDVKM. Variable domain in full (rest from reference TRBV28 and TRBJ2-1): DVKVTQSSRYLVKRTGEKVFLECVQDMDHENMFWYRQDPGLGLRLIYFSYDVKMKEKGDIPEGYSVSREKKERFSLILESASTNQTSMYLCASSLDRYNEQFFGPGTRLTVL.

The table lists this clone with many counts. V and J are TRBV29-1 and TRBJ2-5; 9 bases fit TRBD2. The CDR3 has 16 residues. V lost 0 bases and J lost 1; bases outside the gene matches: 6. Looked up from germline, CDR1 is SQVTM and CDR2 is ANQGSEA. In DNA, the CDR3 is TGCAGCGTTGAAGATATTAGCGGGGGCCTCCAAGAGACCCAGTACTTC. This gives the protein CSVEDISGGLQETQYF.

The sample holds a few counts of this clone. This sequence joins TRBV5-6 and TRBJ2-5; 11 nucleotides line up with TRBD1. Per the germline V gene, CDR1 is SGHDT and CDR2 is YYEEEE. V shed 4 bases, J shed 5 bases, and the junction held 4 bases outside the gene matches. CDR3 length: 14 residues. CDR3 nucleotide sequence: TGTGCCAGCAGCCCGGGACAGGGGGGGGAGACCCAGTACTTC. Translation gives CASSPGQGGETQYF. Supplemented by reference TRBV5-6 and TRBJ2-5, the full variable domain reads DAGVTQSPTHLIKTRGQQVTLRCSPKSGHDTVSWYQQALGQGPQFIFQYYEEEERQRGNFPDRFSGHQFPNYSSELNVNALLLGDSALYLCASSPGQGGETQYFGPGTRLLVL.

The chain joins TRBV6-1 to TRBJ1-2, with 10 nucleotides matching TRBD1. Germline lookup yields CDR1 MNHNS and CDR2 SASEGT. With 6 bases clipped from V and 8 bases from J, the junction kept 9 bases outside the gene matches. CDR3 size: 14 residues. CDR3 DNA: TGTGCCAGCAGCCACTCCGGGACAGGGGACGGCTACACCTTC. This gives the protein CASSHSGTGDGYTF.

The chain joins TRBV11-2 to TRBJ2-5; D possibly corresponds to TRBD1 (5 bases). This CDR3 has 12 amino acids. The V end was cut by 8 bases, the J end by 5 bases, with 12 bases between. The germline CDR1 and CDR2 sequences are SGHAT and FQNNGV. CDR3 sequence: CASQGGMETQYF. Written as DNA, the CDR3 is TGTGCCAGCCAGGGTGGGATGGAGACCCAGTACTTC.

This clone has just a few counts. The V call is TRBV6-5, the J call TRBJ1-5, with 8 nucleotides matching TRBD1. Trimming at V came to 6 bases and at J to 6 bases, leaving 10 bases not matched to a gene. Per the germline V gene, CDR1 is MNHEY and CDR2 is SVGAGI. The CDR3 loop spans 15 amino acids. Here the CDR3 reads CASRLDRGEGQPQHF. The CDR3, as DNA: TGTGCCAGCAGACTCGACAGGGGCGAAGGTCAGCCCCAGCATTTT.

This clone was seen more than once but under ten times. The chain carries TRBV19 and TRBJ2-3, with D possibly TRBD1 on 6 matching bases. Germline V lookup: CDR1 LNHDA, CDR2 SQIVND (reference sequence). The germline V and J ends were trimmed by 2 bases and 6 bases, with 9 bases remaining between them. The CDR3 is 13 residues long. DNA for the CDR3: TGTGCCAGTAGTATAAATCAGGGGGATACGCAGTATTTT. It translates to CASSINQGDTQYF.